The subject of this entry is one TCR beta chain. Its matching antigen is unknown. Germline assignment: CDR1 PRHDT and CDR2 FYEKMQ (reference sequence). CDR3 length: 14 amino acids. The V end lost 5 bases, the J end lost 4 bases, and 13 bases lay between the germline ends. This specimen belongs to a study of cytotoxic CD8 clonotypes in ibrutinib-treated CLL. Whole-study context: The samples contained a few hundred thousand productive templates on average. They also contained an average of about 94,000 productive rearrangements.

Target depth was 1 in 200,000 to 1 in 1 million T cells, about 10x per clonotype. Libraries were prepared by immunoSEQ multiplex PCR; TCRdb keeps only in-frame clonotypes and omits some of them. The data contain 250,000 to 350,000 clones, 70% to 80% of them singletons. Findings and caveats of the study: Sampling time points were not equivalent between sustained-remission and progressing patients. Upon ibrutinib response clonality rose, and upon progression it fell back toward baseline.

The V gene is TRBV13, the J gene TRBJ2-3; tentative D call: TRBD2 (5 bases). Specimen: PBMCs, collected at disease progression, from a patient treated with ibrutinib. This clonotype was obtained from a human donor with chronic lymphocytic leukemia. CDR3 protein: CASSPRGDSDTQYF. In DNA, the CDR3 is TGTGCCAGCAGCCCCCGGGGTGACTCAGATACGCAGTATTTT.